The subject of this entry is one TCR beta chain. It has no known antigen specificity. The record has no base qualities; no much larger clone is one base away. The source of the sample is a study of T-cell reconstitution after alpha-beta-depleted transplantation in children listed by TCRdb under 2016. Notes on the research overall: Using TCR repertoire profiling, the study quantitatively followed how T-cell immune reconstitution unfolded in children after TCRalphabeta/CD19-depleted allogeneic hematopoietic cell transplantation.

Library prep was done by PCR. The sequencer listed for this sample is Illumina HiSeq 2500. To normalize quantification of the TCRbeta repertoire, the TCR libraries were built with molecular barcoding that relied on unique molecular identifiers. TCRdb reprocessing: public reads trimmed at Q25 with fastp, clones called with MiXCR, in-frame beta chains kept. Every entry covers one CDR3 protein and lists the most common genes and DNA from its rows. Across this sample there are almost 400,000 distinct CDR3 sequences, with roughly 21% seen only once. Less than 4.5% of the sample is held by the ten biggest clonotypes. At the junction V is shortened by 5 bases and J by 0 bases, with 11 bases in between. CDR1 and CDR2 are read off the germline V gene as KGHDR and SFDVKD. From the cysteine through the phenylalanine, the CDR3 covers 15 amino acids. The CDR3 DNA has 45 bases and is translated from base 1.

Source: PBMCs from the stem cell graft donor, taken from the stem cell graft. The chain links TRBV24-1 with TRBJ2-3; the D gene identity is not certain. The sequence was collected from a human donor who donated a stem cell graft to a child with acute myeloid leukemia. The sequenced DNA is TGTGCCACCAGTGGACCGGCCCGAAGCACAGATACGCAGTATTTT. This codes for CATSGPARSTDTQYF.